Following are 18 T cell receptor beta chains from one sample sequenced in a study of blood T cell repertoires in COVID-19. The protocol was immunoSEQ multiplex PCR, while the TCRdb copy is restricted to in-frame clones and leaves out a portion. Of under 150,000 clones in the sample, 86% were seen once. Source material: PBMCs or T cells enriched from blood (not recorded which). These receptors came from a woman between 50 and 59 years old who had recovered from COVID-19.

This sequence joins TRBV11-3 and TRBJ2-1, with 10 bases aligning to TRBD1. The CDR3 is made up of 14 amino acids. Germline CDR1 and CDR2: SGHNT and YENEEA. The V and J ends lost 5 bases and 4 bases, in that order; junction bases with no gene match: 2. This CDR3 reads CASSPGQGYNEQFF. The CDR3 DNA reads TGTGCCAGCAGCCCGGGACAGGGGTACAATGAGCAGTTCTTC.

The CDR3: CSVSPPGQSTDTQYF. The CDR3 DNA reads TGCAGCGTCTCGCCCCCGGGACAGAGCACAGATACGCAGTATTTT. The gene calls are TRBV29-1 and TRBJ2-3; 7 nucleotides agree with TRBD1. Trimming cost V 6 bases and J 0 bases; bases outside gene matches: 9. The CDR3 spans 15 residues. The germline gives CDR1 SQVTM, CDR2 ANQGSEA.

V usage is TRBV12-5 and J usage is TRBJ1-2, with D unclear. Trimming removed 5 bases from V and 3 bases from J, with 13 bases in between. The length of the CDR3 is 14 residues. Germline V lookup: CDR1 LGHNT, CDR2 FRNRAP. The CDR3 DNA reads TGTGCTAGTGGTACCTCATACATGTACTATGGCTACACCTTC. As protein: CASGTSYMYYGYTF.

The V and J genes are TRBV4-1 and TRBJ2-7; no clear D gene. Germline V lookup: CDR1 MGHRA, CDR2 YSYEKL. The CDR3 sequence is 16 residues long. V was clipped by 0 bases and J by 2 bases, with 14 bases between them. The CDR3 DNA reads TGCGCCAGCAGCCAAGATAATTCAGGTCCAACCTACGAGCAGTACTTC. Its translation: CASSQDNSGPTYEQYF.

The rearrangement joins TRBV7-9 to TRBJ2-5; 11 bases are shared with TRBD1. Germline CDR1 reads SEHNR; CDR2 reads FQNEAQ (reference sequence). Trimming at V came to 6 bases and at J to 3 bases, leaving 12 bases not matched to a gene. The CDR3 extends over 17 amino acids. The CDR3 DNA reads as TGTGCCAGCAGTGCCGAGGGACAGGGGGTGTTGGAAGAGACCCAGTACTTC. Its translation: CASSAEGQGVLEETQYF. Full variable domain (remainder filled in from reference TRBV7-9 and TRBJ2-5): DTGVSQNPRHKITKRGQNVTFRCDPISEHNRLYWYRQTLGQGPEFLTYFQNEAQLEKSRLLSDRFSAERPKGSFSTLEIQRTEQGDSAMYLCASSAEGQGVLEETQYFGPGTRLLVL.

The chain is built from TRBV4-1 and TRBJ2-2; D is uncertain. V was shortened by 0 bases and J by 4 bases, with 9 bases between the two germline ends. This CDR3 spans 15 amino acids. Germline V lookup: CDR1 MGHRA, CDR2 YSYEKL. CDR3 nucleotide sequence: TGCGCCAGCAGCCAAGATGAACTTGTCACCGGGGAGCTGTTTTTT. Amino acids: CASSQDELVTGELFF.

This chain joins TRBV28 and TRBJ1-2; D not resolved. V lost 5 bases and J 8 bases, leaving 12 bases between the germline ends. Germline V gives CDR1 MDHEN, CDR2 SYDVKM. This CDR3 region has 12 residues. CDR3 in DNA: TGTGCCAGCAGTCTAGAGACGCGGGGCTACACCTTC. This gives the protein CASSLETRGYTF.

V gene TRBV2 combines with J gene TRBJ2-3; D possibly corresponds to TRBD1 (7 bases). Trimming cost V 5 bases and J 5 bases, with 17 bases left between them. The CDR3 length is 15 residues. Germline assignment: CDR1 SNHLY and CDR2 FYNNEI. The chain's CDR3 is CASSPQGGPKDTQYF. For the CDR3, the DNA is TGTGCCAGCAGTCCTCAGGGGGGCCCAAAAGATACGCAGTATTTT. Full variable domain (remainder filled in from reference TRBV2 and TRBJ2-3): EPEVTQTPSHQVTQMGQEVILRCVPISNHLYFYWYRQILGQKVEFLVSFYNNEISEKSEIFDDQFSVERPDGSNFTLKIRSTKLEDSAMYFCASSPQGGPKDTQYFGPGTRLTVL.

The chain combines TRBV5-6 with TRBJ2-7, with D possibly TRBD2 on 7 matching bases. CDR3 length: 14 amino acids. V dropped 2 bases and J dropped 6 bases, with 15 bases sitting between them. Germline loops: CDR1 SGHDT, CDR2 YYEEEE. DNA of the CDR3: TGTGCCAGCAGCTTAGGGGGGGCCCCGCGCGAGCAGTACTTC. Encoded protein: CASSLGGAPREQYF.

This chain uses TRBV18 with TRBJ2-7, with 8 bases matching TRBD1. The CDR3 has 15 amino acids. J lost 3 bases, V lost 2 bases, and 6 bases had no gene match. The germline gives CDR1 KGHSH, CDR2 LQKENI. As DNA, the CDR3 is TGTGCCAGCTCACCATTGGACAGGGTACTCTACGAGCAGTACTTC. It codes for CASSPLDRVLYEQYF. Drawing the rest from reference TRBV18 and TRBJ2-7, the complete variable domain is NAGVMQNPRHLVRRRGQEARLRCSPMKGHSHVYWYRQLPEEGLKFMVYLQKENIIDESGMPKERFSAEFPKEGPSILRIQQVVRGDSAAYFCASSPLDRVLYEQYFGPGTRLTVT.

The V gene is TRBV5-6, the J gene TRBJ1-2; the D gene is possibly TRBD1 (5 bases). Trimming removed 0 bases from V and 5 bases from J, with 11 bases in between. The CDR3 is 14 amino acids. CDR1 SGHDT and CDR2 YYEEEE come from the germline V gene. CDR3 sequence reads: CASSLDGGIYGYTF. The CDR3 region has the DNA TGTGCCAGCAGCTTGGACGGGGGGATATATGGCTACACCTTC.

Concerning this clone: The junction departs from the called germline gene at one end, perhaps through a read error. J is TRBJ1-6 and V is TRBV7-8, with 10 bases lining up with TRBD1. CDR1 and CDR2 (germline): SGHVS, FQNEAQ. This CDR3 region has 17 residues. The CDR3 spells CASSVAGTGVVRSPLHF. In DNA, the CDR3 is TGTGCCAGCAGCGTAGCCGGGACAGGGGTCGTCCGGTCACCCCTCCACTTT.

The chain couples TRBV2 to TRBJ1-2; 11 bases match TRBD1. V dropped 8 bases and J dropped 7; count of bases not matched to a gene: 15. The CDR3 consists of 16 residues. In germline, CDR1 is SNHLY, CDR2 FYNNEI. The CDR3 loop reads CASGAVGQGAFRGYTF. The CDR3 region has the DNA TGTGCCAGCGGGGCGGTAGGACAGGGGGCGTTCCGTGGCTACACCTTC.

This rearrangement joins TRBV4-2 to TRBJ2-5, with 12 bases aligning to TRBD2. CDR1 and CDR2 from the germline V gene are LGHNA and YNFKEQ. The V gene end was trimmed by 1 base and the J gene end by 4 bases; junction bases not matched to a gene: 7. CDR3 length equals 17 residues. CDR3 bases: TGTGCCAGCAGCCAAGGGTTCGCTAGCGGGAGGGGAGAGACCCAGTACTTC. Encoded protein: CASSQGFASGRGETQYF.

This sequence joins TRBV19 and TRBJ2-6; D gene unclear. Germline assignment: CDR1 LNHDA and CDR2 SQIVND (reference sequence). The length of the CDR3 is 17 residues. With 7 bases removed from V and 2 bases from J, the gap between germline ends came to 18 bases. CDR3 amino acids: CASNRPGGVAGANVLTF. Here the CDR3 DNA reads TGTGCCAGTAATAGGCCCGGTGGAGTGGCTGGGGCCAACGTCCTGACTTTC.

The chain has TRBV27 and TRBJ1-4; 7 bases fit TRBD1. Germline V CDR1 and CDR2: MNHEY, SMNVEV (reference sequence). The CDR3 covers 14 residues. The J segment lost 8 bases and the V segment lost 5 bases, leaving 8 bases of the junction unmatched. The CDR3 spells CASSPDRAGEKLFF. In nucleotides, the CDR3 is TGTGCCAGCAGTCCCGACAGGGCTGGGGAAAAACTGTTTTTT.

The V gene is TRBV14, the J gene TRBJ2-7; 7 bases are shared with TRBD1. The germline V gene has CDR1 SGHDN and CDR2 FVKESK. The CDR3 sequence is 14 residues long. The V gene end was trimmed by 4 bases and the J gene end by 3 bases; junction bases not matched to a gene: 6. The CDR3 sequence is CASSPHRGIYEQYF. DNA for the CDR3: TGTGCCAGCAGCCCTCACAGGGGCATCTACGAGCAGTACTTC.

The rearrangement links TRBV7-9 to TRBJ2-3; 11 bases agree with TRBD1. V shed 4 bases, J shed 4 bases, and the junction held 7 bases outside the gene matches. Germline CDR1 and CDR2: SEHNR and FQNEAQ (reference sequence). The CDR3 extends over 16 amino acids. CDR3 bases: TGTGCCAGCAGCTGGGGCCCGGGACAGGGGGCAGATACGCAGTATTTT. Translated, it gives CASSWGPGQGADTQYF. The variable domain in full, with the rest retrieved from reference TRBV7-9 and TRBJ2-3, is DTGVSQNPRHKITKRGQNVTFRCDPISEHNRLYWYRQTLGQGPEFLTYFQNEAQLEKSRLLSDRFSAERPKGSFSTLEIQRTEQGDSAMYLCASSWGPGQGADTQYFGPGTRLTVL.